These 19 T cell receptor beta chains came from one sample sequenced in a study of T-cell memory formation after mild COVID-19. TCRdb reprocessed the 5' RACE reads with MiXCR, giving one entry per CDR3 protein. This table has 400,000 to 550,000 distinct CDR3 sequences, approximately 23% appearing once. Specimen: PBMCs or a T cell subset sorted from them (not recorded which). Receptor source: an adult woman who had mild COVID-19 (a few samples of this study predate the infection). Cell type and time point are not known.

Many counts were recorded for this clonotype. Compared with germline, one end of the junction differs, possibly owing to a read error. The CDR3 is CASSSGLAGEKYF. For the CDR3, the DNA is TGTGCTAGCAGCTCCGGACTAGCGGGAGAAAAGTACTTC. The chain has TRBV7-7 and TRBJ2-7, with 13 bases matching TRBD2. Per germline, CDR1 SSHAT and CDR2 FNYEAQ (reference sequence). CDR3 length: 13 residues.

The rearrangement joins TRBV12-3 or TRBV12-4 to TRBJ1-1; unclear D gene. This CDR3 is built from 13 residues. V lost 3 bases to trimming and J lost 6 bases, with 11 bases between them. CDR3 coding DNA: TGTGCCAGCAGTTTCGGGGTGGGTGCTGAAGCTTTCTTT. Translated: CASSFGVGAEAFF.

The count of this clonotype is one. The gene calls are TRBV20-1 and TRBJ1-2; maybe TRBD1 (5 bases). CDR1 and CDR2 from the germline V gene are DFQATT and SNEGSKA (reference sequence). V dropped 5 bases and J dropped 2 bases, with 15 bases sitting between them. This CDR3 has 14 amino acids. The CDR3 loop is CSAPKTGTNYGYTF. The CDR3 coding sequence is TGCAGTGCTCCTAAAACCGGGACGAACTATGGCTACACCTTC.

The chain combines TRBV7-3 with TRBJ2-1; 8 bases are a match to TRBD2. The CDR3 consists of 19 residues. The V gene end was trimmed by 5 bases and the J gene end by 7 bases; junction bases not matched to a gene: 22. The V gene's germline CDR1 is SGHTA and CDR2 FQGTGA. CDR3: CASSQSPNSWAGGSNEQFF. The CDR3 DNA sequence: TGTGCCAGCAGCCAGAGCCCAAACTCTTGGGCGGGAGGTAGTAATGAGCAGTTCTTC.

The chain has TRBV4-1 and TRBJ1-2, with D maybe TRBD1 (6 bases). CDR1 and CDR2 (germline): MGHRA, YSYEKL. V shed 4 bases and J shed 7 bases, with 22 bases lying between them. The CDR3 contains 16 residues. Here the CDR3 DNA reads TGCGCCAGCAGCCCAACTCGGGGCAGGGGAACCTTTGGCTACACCTTC. Residues: CASSPTRGRGTFGYTF.

This chain joins TRBV6-2 or TRBV6-3 and TRBJ2-1; no definite D call. The length of the CDR3 is 12 residues. CDR1 and CDR2 (germline): MNHEY, SVGEGT. V lost 1 base and J 5 bases, leaving 3 bases between the germline ends. In DNA, the CDR3 is TGTGCCAGCAGTTACTGGAACAATGAGCAGTTCTTC. This translates into CASSYWNNEQFF.

This clonotype has more than one count but fewer than ten. The V gene is TRBV2, the J gene TRBJ2-7, with 7 bases lining up with TRBD1. CDR3 length: 13 residues. V trimming: 6 bases; J trimming: 4 bases; junction bases outside the gene matches: 6. CDR1 is SNHLY and CDR2 is FYNNEI in the germline V gene. The CDR3 DNA reads TGTGCCAGCAGGATGACAGGGAAATACGAGCAGTACTTC. This sequence encodes CASRMTGKYEQYF.

The rearrangement uses TRBV5-1 and TRBJ1-3; no clear D gene. Looked up from germline, CDR1 is SGHRS and CDR2 is YFSETQ. Trimming removed 0 bases from V and 0 bases from J, with 4 bases in between. This CDR3 comprises 14 residues. The CDR3 protein is CASSLGNSGNTIYF. In DNA form, the CDR3 reads TGCGCCAGCAGCTTGGGGAACTCTGGAAACACCATATATTTT.

Here the CDR3 reads CASSYGQLANTQYF. The CDR3 coding sequence is TGTGCCAGCAGTTACGGACAGCTAGCGAATACGCAGTATTTT. The chain recombines TRBV6-2 or TRBV6-3 with TRBJ2-3, with D perhaps assigned TRBD1 or TRBD2 (6 bases each). Trimming left V 2 bases short and J 7 bases short, with 13 bases between. The germline CDR1 and CDR2 sequences are MNHEY and SVGEGT. This CDR3 is 14 amino acids long.

This clonotype was found a few times. The chain links TRBV28 to TRBJ2-7, with a tentative D call TRBD2 (6 bases). Trimming removed 5 bases at V and 3 bases at J, with 14 bases between. There are 14 residues in the CDR3. CDR1 and CDR2 from the germline V gene are MDHEN and SYDVKM. The CDR3 nucleotides are TGTGCCAGCAGTCCGGCAATGGAGGGCTACGAGCAGTACTTC. It codes for CASSPAMEGYEQYF.

The chain is built from TRBV27 and TRBJ2-5, with D perhaps TRBD2 (6 bases). The V end was cut by 5 bases, the J end by 4 bases, with 17 bases between. The CDR3 consists of 15 residues. Germline V gene sequence: CDR1 MNHEY, CDR2 SMNVEV (reference sequence). The CDR3, as DNA: TGTGCCAGCAGTCACCGGGACTGGGAAATAGAGACCCAGTACTTC. Protein product: CASSHRDWEIETQYF.

J is TRBJ2-5 and V is TRBV6-5, with 9 nucleotides matching TRBD2. V shed 2 bases, J shed 8 bases, and the junction held 3 bases outside the gene matches. Germline V gene data show CDR1 as MNHEY and CDR2 as SVGAGI. This CDR3 is built from 13 residues. The CDR3 nucleotides are TGTGCCAGCAGTTACGAGCGGGGGGTCACCCAGTACTTC. This encodes CASSYERGVTQYF.

This clonotype came up a few times. This chain connects TRBV6-5 to TRBJ2-2; TRBD1 matches at 9 bases. Germline-derived CDR1 and CDR2 are MNHEY and SVGAGI. J gave up 4 bases and V 5 bases, and 5 bases lay outside the gene matches. This CDR3 has 15 residues. CDR3 nucleotide sequence: TGTGCCAGCAGTAAGGACAGGGGTAGCACCGGGGAGCTGTTTTTT. Its protein is CASSKDRGSTGELFF.

In its sample, this clonotype was seen a few times. The chain links TRBV20-1 to TRBJ2-3; 8 nucleotides match TRBD2. With 3 bases clipped from V and 2 bases from J, the junction kept 4 bases outside the gene matches. The CDR3 spans 14 residues. CDR1 and CDR2 from the germline V gene are DFQATT and SNEGSKA (reference sequence). The CDR3 reads CSARSGLVTDTQYF. CDR3 in DNA: TGCAGTGCTAGGTCGGGACTAGTCACAGATACGCAGTATTTT.

V is TRBV20-1 and J is TRBJ2-5; 9 positions agree with TRBD2. The CDR3 covers 15 residues. Germline V gene lookup returns CDR1 DFQATT and CDR2 SNEGSKA (reference sequence). V lost 7 bases and J lost 4; bases outside the gene matches: 13. Written as DNA, the CDR3 is TGCAGTGGAGAAACCGCGGGAGGGCCTTCAGAGACCCAGTACTTC. Translation gives CSGETAGGPSETQYF.

V is TRBV6-5 and J is TRBJ2-2, with D possibly being TRBD1 (5 bases). There are 13 residues in the CDR3. V lost 7 bases and J 5 bases, leaving 11 bases between the germline ends. CDR1 and CDR2 from the germline V gene are MNHEY and SVGAGI. The CDR3 loop is CASIKGRTGELFF. CDR3 coding DNA: TGTGCCAGCATCAAGGGGCGGACCGGGGAGCTGTTTTTT.

This chain links TRBV3-1 with TRBJ1-2; D is perhaps TRBD1 (6 bases). This CDR3 contains 16 residues. From germline, CDR1 is LGHDT and CDR2 YNNKEL (reference sequence). The germline V and J ends were trimmed by 1 base and 1 base, with 13 bases remaining between them. CDR3 nucleotide sequence: TGTGCCAGCAGCCAAGGGACAGTACTCCGTAACTATGGCTACACCTTC. It specifies CASSQGTVLRNYGYTF.

The DNA for the CDR3 is TGTGCCAGCAGCCGATACCGCGGACAACGCGAAGATACGCAGTATTTT. Residues: CASSRYRGQREDTQYF. The chain carries TRBV11-3 and TRBJ2-3, with a weak D call TRBD1 (5 bases). Deletions cut 5 bases from V and 5 bases from J, with 20 bases between. CDR1 is SGHNT, CDR2 YENEEA, per germline. CDR3 length equals 16 residues.

The rearrangement joins TRBV7-8 to TRBJ2-1; TRBD2 matches at 7 bases. This CDR3 has 15 residues. Looked up from germline, CDR1 is SGHVS and CDR2 is FQNEAQ. Losses at the gene ends were 1 base for V and 3 bases for J; bases not matched to a gene: 3. The CDR3 sequence: CASSLGAGFYNEQFF. The CDR3 DNA reads TGTGCCAGCAGCTTAGGAGCGGGGTTCTACAATGAGCAGTTCTTC.